This T cell receptor (beta chain) emerged from a study of shared clonotypes between healthy human individuals (TCRdb year 2020). Looking at the study overall: A couple of women and a few men aged 18 to 49 years were included in the cohort. Per donor, leukapheresis produced somewhere between about 0.8 and 9 billion PBMCs. To increase sequencing depth and limit assay-specific biases, TCR repertoire library preparation and sequencing were carried out by different laboratories using diverse techniques. The study deeply sequenced blood TCR repertoires of about five healthy adults to estimate repertoire size and the extent of clonotype sharing between individuals. For each donor, three plates each were used for CD4 naive and CD4 memory, two plates were used for CD8 naive, and one plate was used for CD8 memory. Study-wide conclusions, independent of this receptor: Because the study included a small number of donors, the genetic and exposure-history diversity represented was limited. Naive subsets generally had larger estimated clonotype richness than memory subsets did. Across a few donors, about 4.5% of naive CD4, approximately 3.6% of naive CD8, approximately 2.5% of memory CD4, and under 0.45% of memory CD8 clonotypes were shared. Only blood was sampled, and tissue TCR repertoires likely differ from those in blood. Incomplete sequencing was indicated by rarefaction of sorted-subset datasets, despite the large sequencing depth. Pairwise subsampling indicated that sequencing depth was expected to affect the degree of clonotype sharing among donors. Compared with non-shared clonotypes, the clonotypes found in all four sorted-subset donors had higher generation probabilities.

For the CD8 naive samples, CD45RO-negative cells were positively selected for CCR7, yielding a CD45RA+CCR7+ population from which TemRA cells were excluded. The donors were healthy, HIV-negative adults with no recently reported acute infections or vaccinations. Every donor was a Caucasian adult residing in Nashville, Tennessee, USA. After blood collection by leukapheresis, PBMCs were isolated using Ficoll-Histopaque density gradient centrifugation and then cryopreserved in the vapor phase of liquid nitrogen. Analytical flow cytometry was used to check the purity and quantity of every magnetically sorted T cell population. Each sorted fraction had its genomic DNA isolated and then quantified by UV absorbance on a Nanodrop 2000c. TCR CDR3 regions were amplified from genomic DNA by multiplex PCR using the deep immunoSEQ assay. Extracted genomic DNA from each cell subset was distributed evenly across all wells of several immunoSEQ 96-well plates, and each plate was treated as a replicate. For sorted subsets, approximately 200 ng of genomic DNA, equivalent to 25,000 to 35,000 T cell genomes, went into each replicate PCR. Purified libraries were measured with a Qubit 3.0 fluorometer, size-checked on a Bioanalyzer 2100, and measured again with the KAPA Library Quantification kit. Every immunoSEQ 96-well plate was sequenced on a dedicated single-read 150-cycle Illumina NextSeq 550 flow cell. In the original analysis: Because only junctional sequences without quality scores were contained in the immunoSEQ output, filtering matching that applied to full-length reads could not be performed. To assign V/J genes and CDR3, sequences were annotated against IMGT germline references using PyIR, a Python wrapper for IgBLAST v1.9. Any read was removed if the V/J assignment was weak (E-value above 1e-6), the CDR3 was missing, or the read contained stop codons, out-of-frame junctions, or ambiguous translated residues. V3J clonotypes were defined as sequences sharing the same inferred V gene, J gene, and CDR3 amino acid sequence. Percentage overlap between repertoires was calculated by dividing the number of shared unique clonotypes by the size of the smaller repertoire. RTK rarefaction, the Chao1 estimator, and Recon v2.1 estimates of unobserved clonotypes were used to assess repertoire richness. OLGA was used to compute generation probabilities for all TCRbeta clonotypes that the gDNA method yielded from a handful of donors. The source is immuneACCESS, and TCRdb retained only in-frame sequences with V and J called. Part of the clones is not carried over; for the studies checked, unresolved V genes explain less than half of this, and the remainder is unexplained. V, J and clone size are those of that table, while D and trimming were read from the DNA. Here the sample has some 2 million clones; around 96% occur a single time. The top ten hold roughly 1.1% of the sample.

The CDR3 numbers 14 residues from cysteine through phenylalanine. CDR3 DNA is the only sequence kept; it has 42 bases, read in frame from the first base. CDR1 and CDR2 (MGHRA, YSYEKL) derive from the germline V gene. V is reduced by 1 base and J by 2 bases, leaving a spacing of 9 bases between them. Turning to this clone: Its antigen has not been determined. No much larger clonotype is one base removed from it; base qualities were not supplied. Other DNA sequences in the sample encode the same CDR3.

Sequenced material: naive CD8+ T cells sorted from blood. What this sample's cell subset or site label stands for: CD45RA+CCR7+. The chain was built from TRBV4-1 and TRBJ2-7, with TRBD2 as a weak D call on 6 bases. The sequence derives from a man aged 18 to 29 in good health. The nucleotide sequence reads TGCGCCAGCAGCCAAGTGGGGGGTGCCTACGAGCAGTACTTC. The resulting protein is CASSQVGGAYEQYF.